This TCR beta chain is drawn from a study of cytomegalovirus exposure and HLA in healthy donors. In regard to this clone: Its antigen is still unknown.

Vbeta (60) and Jbeta (13) primers were used in the PCR. Generated by immunoSEQ multiplex PCR, the TCRdb table keeps only in-frame clones and is missing some. The sample holds about 130,000 clones, just over 70% seen once. The study sampled nominally healthy donors, though unrecorded immune exposures were likely. Overall study findings and caveats: Earlier results showed most TCR beta V segments being productive about 90% or about 30% of the time. Most subjects' HLA-A and HLA-B alleles were reportedly predicted from TCR beta sequences.

The CDR3 runs to 12 residues. Trimming left V 2 bases short and J 3 bases short, with 7 bases between. Germline lookup yields CDR1 SQVTM and CDR2 ANQGSEA. The sequencing input was PBMCs. The TCR sequence derives from a woman in her sixties or seventies in good health and CMV-seropositive. V and J are TRBV29-1 and TRBJ1-1; D is perhaps TRBD1 (5 bases). The chain's CDR3 is CSVESRDTEAFF. CDR3 nucleotide sequence: TGCAGCGTTGAAAGCAGGGACACTGAAGCTTTCTTT.